The sequence of this T cell receptor beta chain was determined in a study of memory CD4+ T cells and cytomegalovirus serostatus. Whole-study findings and limits: CD4+ memory repertoires contained about two fifths of the 164 reported CMV TCRbeta sequences.

Germline V gene sequence: CDR1 KGHSH, CDR2 LQKENI. CDR3 size: 13 residues. Deletions cut 5 bases from V and 7 bases from J, with 12 bases between. Concerning this clone itself: Its cognate antigen is unknown.

The repertoire was sequenced with immunoSEQ multiplex PCR; TCRdb's copy has only in-frame clones and lacks some. The sample has roughly 54,000 clones, around 77% seen once. The sort gate was single viable CD3+CD4+CD8-CD45RO+ cells for memory CD4+ T cells. This sequence joins TRBV18 and TRBJ2-1; maybe TRBD1 (5 bases). The receptor was isolated from an adult in good health and CMV-seronegative. Material: memory CD4+ T cells from blood. The CDR3 sequence: CASSSYRSNEQFF. DNA for the CDR3: TGTGCCAGCTCATCCTACAGGAGTAATGAGCAGTTCTTC. Together with reference TRBV18 and TRBJ2-1, the CDR3 gives the full variable domain: NAGVMQNPRHLVRRRGQEARLRCSPMKGHSHVYWYRQLPEEGLKFMVYLQKENIIDESGMPKERFSAEFPKEGPSILRIQQVVRGDSAAYFCASSSYRSNEQFFGPGTRLTVL.